A selection of T cell receptor beta chains follows, all from one sample in a study of control samples from healthy donors and cancer patients. Libraries were prepared by immunoSEQ multiplex PCR; TCRdb keeps only in-frame clonotypes and omits some of them. The sample has over 100,000 clones; more than 80% are singletons. Source material: blood. Every receptor here comes from a man between 35 and 55 years old in good health. Both conserved end residues are part of each CDR3. The D gene is left open where the match is weak.

j_gene,v_gene,d_gene,CDR3aa,CDR3nt
TRBJ2-5,TRBV5-4,TRBD2,CASSSPVQRGGLKTQYF,TGTGCCAGCAGCTCTCCGGTGCAGCGGGGGGGCCTTAAGACCCAGTACTTC
TRBJ1-4,TRBV11-2,-,CASSILSTGYNEKLFF,TGTGCCAGCAGCATCCTTAGCACAGGCTATAATGAAAAACTGTTTTTT
TRBJ2-5,TRBV5-5,-,CASSLLLPPETQYF,TGTGCCAGCAGCTTGTTGCTCCCCCCAGAGACCCAGTACTTC
TRBJ1-1,TRBV30,-,CAWSEIPDNTEAFF,TGTGCCTGGTCCGAGATCCCCGACAACACTGAAGCTTTCTTT
TRBJ1-5,TRBV18,TRBD1,CASSPLDRGSGSAQHF,TGTGCCAGCTCACCCCTAGACAGGGGGTCGGGCTCGGCCCAGCATTTT
TRBJ1-2,TRBV19,-,CASNRDTGGYTF,TGTGCCAGCAACCGGGACACCGGTGGCTACACCTTC
TRBJ2-1,TRBV7-9,-,CASSLAAQGEQFF,TGTGCCAGCAGCTTAGCTGCACAGGGCGAGCAGTTCTTC
TRBJ1-2,TRBV19,-,CASHKWGDRLYGYTF,TGTGCCAGCCATAAGTGGGGAGACAGACTCTATGGCTACACCTTC
TRBJ1-1,TRBV19,-,CASSNGVTEAFF,TGTGCCAGTAGTAATGGGGTCACCGAAGCTTTCTTT
TRBJ2-1,TRBV27,TRBD1,CASRGTAYNEQFF,TGTGCCAGCAGGGGGACAGCTTACAATGAGCAGTTCTTC